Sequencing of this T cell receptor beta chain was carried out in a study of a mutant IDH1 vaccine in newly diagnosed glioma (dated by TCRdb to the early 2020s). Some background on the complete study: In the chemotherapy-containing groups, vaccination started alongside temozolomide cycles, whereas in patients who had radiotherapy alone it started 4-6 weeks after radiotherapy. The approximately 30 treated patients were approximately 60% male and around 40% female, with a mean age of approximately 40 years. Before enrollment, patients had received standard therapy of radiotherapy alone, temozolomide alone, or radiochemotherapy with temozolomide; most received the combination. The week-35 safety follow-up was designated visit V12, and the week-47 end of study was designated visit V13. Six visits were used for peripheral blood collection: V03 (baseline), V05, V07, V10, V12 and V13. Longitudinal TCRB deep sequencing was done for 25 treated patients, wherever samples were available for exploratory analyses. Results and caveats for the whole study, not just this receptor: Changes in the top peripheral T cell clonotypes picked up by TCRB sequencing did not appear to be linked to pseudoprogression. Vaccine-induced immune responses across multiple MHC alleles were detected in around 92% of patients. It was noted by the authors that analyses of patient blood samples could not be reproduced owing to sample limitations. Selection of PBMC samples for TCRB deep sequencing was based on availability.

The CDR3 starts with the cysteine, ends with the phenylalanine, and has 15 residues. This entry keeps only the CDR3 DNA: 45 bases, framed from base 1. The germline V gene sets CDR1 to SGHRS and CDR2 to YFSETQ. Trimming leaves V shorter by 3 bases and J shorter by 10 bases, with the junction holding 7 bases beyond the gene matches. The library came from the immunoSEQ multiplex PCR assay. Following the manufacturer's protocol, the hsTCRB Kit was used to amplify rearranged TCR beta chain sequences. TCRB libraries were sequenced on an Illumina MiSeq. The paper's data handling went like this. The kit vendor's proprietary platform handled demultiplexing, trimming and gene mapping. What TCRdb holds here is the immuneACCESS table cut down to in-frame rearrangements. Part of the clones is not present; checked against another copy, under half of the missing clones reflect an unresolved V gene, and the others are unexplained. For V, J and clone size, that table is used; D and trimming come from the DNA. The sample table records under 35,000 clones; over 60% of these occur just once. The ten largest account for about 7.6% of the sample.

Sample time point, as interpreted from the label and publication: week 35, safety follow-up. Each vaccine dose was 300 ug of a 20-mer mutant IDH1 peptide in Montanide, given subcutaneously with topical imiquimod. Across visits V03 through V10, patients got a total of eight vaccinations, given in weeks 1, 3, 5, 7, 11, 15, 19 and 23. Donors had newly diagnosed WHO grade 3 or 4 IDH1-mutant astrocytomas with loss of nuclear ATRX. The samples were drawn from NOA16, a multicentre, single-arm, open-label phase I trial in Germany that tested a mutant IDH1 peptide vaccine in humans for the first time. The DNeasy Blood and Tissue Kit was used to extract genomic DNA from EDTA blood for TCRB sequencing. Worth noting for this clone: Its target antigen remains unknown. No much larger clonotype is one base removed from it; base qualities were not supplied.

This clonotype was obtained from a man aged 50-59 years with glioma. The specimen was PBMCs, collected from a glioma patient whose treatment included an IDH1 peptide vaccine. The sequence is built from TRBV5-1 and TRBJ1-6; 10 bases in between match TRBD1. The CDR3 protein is CASSSGTGVSSPLHF. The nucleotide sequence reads TGCGCCAGCAGCTCGGGGACAGGGGTGAGCTCACCCCTCCACTTT.